This T cell receptor (beta chain) comes out of a study of vaccination effects on CD4 cells after COVID-19. Study-level information: All participants had two doses of either the BNT162b2 or mRNA-1273 vaccine.

The CDR3 loop spans 12 amino acids. Trimming shortened V by 0 bases and J by 7 bases, and 5 bases separated the two germline ends. In germline, CDR1 is SGHDT, CDR2 YYEEEE. Upon completion of 10 to 11 days in culture, CD4+ T cells were isolated. Repertoires were generated with immunoSEQ multiplex PCR, while TCRdb's copy carries only in-frame clones and drops some. The sample yields approximately 47,000 clones, roughly three quarters seen once. Concerning this clone: Its antigen is still unknown.

The chain combines TRBV5-6 with TRBJ1-5; D not certain. The clonotype comes from a human donor who had a prior SARS-CoV-2 infection. The material sequenced was CD4+ T cells from PBMCs cultured without peptide, taken before COVID-19 vaccination. The CDR3 nucleotides read TGTGCCAGCAGCTTGGGGTCGCAGCCCCAGCATTTT. This codes for CASSLGSQPQHF.